The TCR beta chain under discussion was sequenced for a study of T cells after yellow fever vaccination. Findings and caveats of the study: Booster samples showed a return of most primary-vaccination clones (roughly 95% CD4, 88% CD8).

This clonotype showed up many times. Its antigen is not known. They built TCR cDNA with 5'RACE template switching, a step that put in a universal primer site and UMIs. Each CDR3 protein is one row after TCRdb ran MiXCR on the 5' RACE reads. The sample lists 300,000 or so distinct CDR3 sequences, approximately 12% seen once, with roughly 0.5% in the top ten. V shed 3 bases and J 2 bases; nucleotides not matched to a gene: 3. Germline V gene data show CDR1 as DFQATT and CDR2 as SNEGSKA (reference sequence). The CDR3 has 14 residues. The chain links TRBV20-1 to TRBJ2-1; 8 bases match TRBD2. The starting material was CD4+ T cells sorted from PBMCs, obtained 45 days after the yellow fever booster vaccination. The TCR sequence derives from a man under 40 who received the YFV17D yellow fever vaccine. CDR3 region: CSASAGRAYNEQFF. CDR3 nucleotide sequence: TGCAGTGCTAGTGCCGGGAGGGCCTACAATGAGCAGTTCTTC.